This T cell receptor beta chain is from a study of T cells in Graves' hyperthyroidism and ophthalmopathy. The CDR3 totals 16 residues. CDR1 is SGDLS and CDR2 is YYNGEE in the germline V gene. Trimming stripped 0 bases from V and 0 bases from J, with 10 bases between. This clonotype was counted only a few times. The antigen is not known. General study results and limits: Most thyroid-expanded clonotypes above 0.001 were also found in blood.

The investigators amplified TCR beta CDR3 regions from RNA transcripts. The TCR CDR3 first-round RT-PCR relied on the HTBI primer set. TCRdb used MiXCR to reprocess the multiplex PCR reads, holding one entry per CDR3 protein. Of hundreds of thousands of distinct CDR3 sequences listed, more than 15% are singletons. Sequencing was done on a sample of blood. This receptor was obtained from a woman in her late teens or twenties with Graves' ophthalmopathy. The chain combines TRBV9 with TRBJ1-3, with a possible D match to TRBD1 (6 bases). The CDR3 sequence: CASSVAYRASGNTIYF. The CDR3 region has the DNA TGTGCCAGCAGCGTAGCTTACAGGGCCTCTGGAAACACCATATATTTT.